This entry lists 23 T cell receptor beta chains sequenced from one sample in a study of blood T cell repertoires in COVID-19. The protocol was immunoSEQ multiplex PCR, while the TCRdb copy is restricted to in-frame clones and leaves out a portion. Of approximately 170,000 clones detected, roughly 89% appear once; the ten largest clones hold over 3.5%. Sequences were obtained from peripheral blood. The receptor source for this set is a man aged 18-30 years with active or convalescent COVID-19.

This clone was detected a few times. The rearrangement links TRBV6-5 to TRBJ1-6; 8 bases map to TRBD1. The CDR3 has 14 residues. Germline trimming cut 6 bases from V and 12 bases from J; bases unmatched to any gene: 10. CDR1 and CDR2 from the germline V gene are MNHEY and SVGAGI. The CDR3 protein is CASRNLQGVLPLHF. The CDR3 nucleotides read TGTGCCAGCAGAAACCTACAGGGGGTGTTACCCCTCCACTTT.

V is TRBV5-1 and J is TRBJ1-2, with D unresolved. Trimming stripped 1 base from V and 4 bases from J, with 20 bases between. CDR1 SGHRS and CDR2 YFSETQ come from the germline V gene. The CDR3 is 17 amino acids. The CDR3, as DNA: TGCGCCAGCAGCTTGCTCAGGTTTACGAACACCTCCTATGGCTACACCTTC. Amino acids: CASSLLRFTNTSYGYTF.

This clone was seen a handful of times. The J gene is TRBJ1-6, the V gene TRBV5-4, with TRBD1 identical over 7 bases. Losses at the gene ends were 0 bases for V and 5 bases for J; bases not matched to a gene: 11. The CDR3 has 18 amino acids. CDR1 is SGHNT and CDR2 is YYREEE in the germline V gene (reference sequence). The CDR3 loop reads CASSLEMWDRDNNSPLHF. CDR3 in DNA: TGTGCCAGCAGCTTGGAAATGTGGGACAGAGATAATAATTCACCCCTCCACTTT.

The rearrangement joins TRBV30 to TRBJ2-2; the D gene is possibly TRBD1 (6 bases). V dropped 0 bases and J dropped 0 bases, with 11 bases sitting between them. This CDR3 has 16 residues. Germline V CDR1 and CDR2: GTSNPN, SVGIG (reference sequence). This chain's CDR3 is CAWSVGGFANTGELFF. The CDR3 bases are TGTGCCTGGAGTGTAGGGGGTTTTGCGAACACCGGGGAGCTGTTTTTT.

V usage is TRBV10-1 and J usage is TRBJ1-5, with 10 positions matching TRBD1. Germline CDR1 WNHNN, CDR2 SYGVQD (reference sequence). Trimming took 10 bases from V and 6 from J; bases not matched to a gene: 15. This CDR3 is built from 16 residues. CDR3 amino acids: CAKEGQGVVRGQPQHF. The CDR3 region has the DNA TGCGCCAAGGAAGGACAGGGGGTCGTCAGGGGTCAGCCCCAGCATTTT.

This clone has just one count. The chain recombines TRBV27 with TRBJ2-5; TRBD1 matches 10 bases. The V and J ends lost 5 bases and 1 base, in that order; junction bases with no gene match: 4. The germline V gene has CDR1 MNHEY and CDR2 SMNVEV (reference sequence). The CDR3 runs 15 residues. As DNA, the CDR3 is TGTGCCAGCAGTACCCGGACAGGGGGCCAAGAGACCCAGTACTTC. This sequence encodes CASSTRTGGQETQYF.

The J gene is TRBJ1-1, the V gene TRBV19; the match to TRBD1 covers 7 bases. From germline, CDR1 is LNHDA and CDR2 SQIVND (reference sequence). Losses at the gene ends were 3 bases for V and 10 bases for J; bases not matched to a gene: 8. The CDR3 runs to 13 residues. The CDR3 nucleotides read TGTGCCAGTAGTATGGGACAGCCGGAGGGAGCTTTCTTT. Residues: CASSMGQPEGAFF.

CDR3 in amino acids: CASSPPGLGGDEQYF. In nucleotides, the CDR3 is TGTGCCAGCTCACCACCGGGACTAGGGGGCGACGAGCAGTACTTC. V usage is TRBV18 and J usage is TRBJ2-7, with a possible D match to TRBD2 (8 bases). The CDR3 loop spans 15 amino acids. Between the trimmed V and J ends, which lost 0 bases and 5 bases, there was a span of 14 bases. Per the germline V gene, CDR1 is KGHSH and CDR2 is LQKENI.

This chain joins TRBV21-1 and TRBJ1-5; the table's TRBD1 call for D was not verified on the DNA. TRBV21-1 is described as a pseudogene. The CDR3 extends over 17 amino acids. For the CDR3, the DNA is TGTGCCAGCAGCAAACCCCCACAGGGGACTAGCAATCAGCCCCAGCATTTT. Amino acids: CASSKPPQGTSNQPQHF.

This chain uses TRBV6-4 with TRBJ2-1, with 10 bases that match TRBD2. Germline CDR1 is MRHNA and CDR2 is SNTAGT. V was pared by 3 bases and J by 7 bases, with 6 bases of the junction left unmatched. The CDR3 is 15 amino acids. The CDR3 reads CASSESSGSGNEQFF. In DNA, the CDR3 is TGTGCCAGCAGTGAGTCTAGCGGGAGCGGAAATGAGCAGTTCTTC.

J is TRBJ1-2 and V is TRBV3-1 (or the pseudogene TRBV3-2); D call uncertain. V gave up 0 bases and J gave up 7 bases, with 6 bases separating them. The CDR3 has 12 residues. The germline V gene has CDR1 LGHDT and CDR2 YNNKEL (reference sequence). CDR3 nucleotide sequence: TGTGCCAGCAGCCAAGAGCTGGCTGGCTACACCTTC. Encoded protein: CASSQELAGYTF.

The chain employs TRBV2 and TRBJ1-4; D is unclear. From germline, CDR1 is SNHLY and CDR2 FYNNEI. V was trimmed by 3 bases and J by 4 bases, leaving 6 bases between them. CDR3 length equals 13 residues. As DNA, the CDR3 is TGTGCCAGCAGTGATGGACTTAATGAAAAACTGTTTTTT. Its protein product is CASSDGLNEKLFF.

J is TRBJ2-3 and V is TRBV12-3 or TRBV12-4; 8 bases match TRBD2. This CDR3 region has 11 residues. V was pared by 5 bases and J by 14 bases, with 6 bases of the junction left unmatched. DNA of the CDR3: TGTGCCAGCAGTCCCGGGACTAGGGTGTATTTT. It yields the protein CASSPGTRVYF.

CDR3 bases: TGTGCCAGCGGGGACAGCCCAAATAAGAATGGCTACACCTTC. Translated, it gives CASGDSPNKNGYTF. This chain connects TRBV2 to TRBJ1-2, with TRBD1 matching 7 bases. Trimming cost V 8 bases and J 6 bases; bases outside gene matches: 12. Per the germline V gene, CDR1 is SNHLY and CDR2 is FYNNEI. The CDR3 spans 14 residues.

The chain is built from TRBV4-1 and TRBJ1-1; D unclear. Trimming stripped 3 bases from V and 14 bases from J, with 22 bases between. Germline V gives CDR1 MGHRA, CDR2 YSYEKL. CDR3 size: 14 residues. DNA of the CDR3: TGCGCCAGCAGCCATTCGTCCACCTACCAGGAGCGGTTCTTT. Translated, it gives CASSHSSTYQERFF.

The rearrangement joins TRBV4-3 to TRBJ2-1, with 7 bases fitting TRBD2. CDR1 is LGHNA, CDR2 YSLEER, per germline. The CDR3 loop spans 16 amino acids. V was pared by 0 bases and J by 8 bases, with 10 bases of the junction left unmatched. The CDR3: CASSQDLVGGRYEQFF. CDR3 bases: TGCGCCAGCAGCCAAGATCTGGTTGGCGGGAGATATGAGCAGTTCTTC.

The rearrangement links TRBV11-2 to TRBJ2-1, with 8 bases that match TRBD2. With V trimmed by 5 bases and J by 5 bases, 8 bases remained unmatched. The CDR3 contains 15 residues. The germline V gene has CDR1 SGHAT and CDR2 FQNNGV. The CDR3 nucleotides are TGTGCCAGCAGCCCCTCCCGGGGGGGCCACAATGAGCAGTTCTTC. It specifies CASSPSRGGHNEQFF.

This chain joins TRBV14 and TRBJ2-3, with D unclear. V lost 2 bases and J 2 bases, leaving 14 bases between the germline ends. The CDR3 is 16 residues long. Germline CDR1 is SGHDN and CDR2 is FVKESK. The CDR3, as DNA: TGTGCCAGCAGCCAAAAGGAAAGACTCTACACAGATACGCAGTATTTT. This sequence encodes CASSQKERLYTDTQYF.

The chain has TRBV13 and TRBJ1-4, with D unclear. The V end lost 6 bases, the J end lost 8 bases, and 16 bases lay between the germline ends. This CDR3 has 14 residues. The V gene's germline CDR1 is PRHDT and CDR2 FYEKMQ (reference sequence). CDR3 nucleotide sequence: TGTGCCAGCAGTTCAGGAGGACGTCCGGAAAAACTGTTTTTT. Translated: CASSSGGRPEKLFF. The full variable domain, completed using reference TRBV13 and TRBJ1-4, is AAGVIQSPRHLIKEKRETATLKCYPIPRHDTVYWYQQGPGQDPQFLISFYEKMQSDKGSIPDRFSAQQFSDYHSELNMSSLELGDSALYFCASSSGGRPEKLFFGSGTQLSVL.

The table lists this clone with a few counts. The J gene is TRBJ1-4, the V gene TRBV19, with D possibly matching TRBD1 (5 bases). The CDR3 spans 15 residues. V lost 6 bases to trimming and J lost 1 base, with 12 bases between them. Germline V gene data show CDR1 as LNHDA and CDR2 as SQIVND (reference sequence). The CDR3 DNA sequence: TGTGCCAGTAGGGACATAGTCGTAACTAATGAAAAACTGTTTTTT. It yields the protein CASRDIVVTNEKLFF.

This chain uses TRBV3-1 (or the pseudogene TRBV3-2) with TRBJ1-1, with a tentative D call TRBD1 (5 bases). The CDR3 spans 13 residues. CDR1 and CDR2 from the germline V gene are LGHDT and YNNKEL (reference sequence). V was pared by 4 bases and J by 3 bases, with 9 bases between. CDR3 sequence: CASSPQGDTEAFF. The CDR3 region has the DNA TGTGCCAGCAGCCCCCAGGGTGACACTGAAGCTTTCTTT.

The chain is built from TRBV5-4 and TRBJ2-7, with D possibly TRBD1 on 6 matching bases. Germline values: CDR1 SGHNT, CDR2 YYREEE (reference sequence). The V and J ends lost 4 bases and 6 bases respectively, with 8 bases between them. The CDR3 totals 11 residues. CDR3: CASSQGFEQYF. The CDR3 nucleotides are TGTGCCAGCAGCCAGGGGTTCGAGCAGTACTTC. Combining the CDR3 with reference TRBV5-4 and TRBJ2-7 gives the whole variable domain ETGVTQSPTHLIKTRGQQVTLRCSSQSGHNTVSWYQQALGQGPQFIFQYYREEENGRGNFPPRFSGLQFPNYSSELNVNALELDDSALYLCASSQGFEQYFGPGTRLTVT.

The count of this clone is one. J is TRBJ2-7 and V is TRBV6-5; 7 nucleotides line up with TRBD1. CDR1 is MNHEY and CDR2 is SVGAGI in the germline V gene. The CDR3 consists of 15 residues. Unmatched junction bases numbered 16, after V lost 8 bases and J lost 6 bases. The CDR3: CASSPDRVSTREQYF. The CDR3 DNA is TGTGCCAGCTCCCCCGACAGGGTCTCTACCCGCGAGCAGTACTTC.